A few counts support the clone carrying this TCR beta chain. Its antigen remains unknown. The germline V gene encodes CDR1 SEHNR and CDR2 FQNEAQ (reference sequence). With 5 bases removed from V and 6 bases from J, the gap between germline ends came to 22 bases. The CDR3 consists of 16 residues. Using a J-beta primer mix together with a sample-barcoded 5' primer, a second PCR was run for roughly 7 to 11 cycles. Each cDNA molecule carried a tag from a template-switch adaptor that contained 12 random nucleotides. TCRdb reprocessed the 5' RACE reads with MiXCR, giving one entry per CDR3 protein. The sample contains hundreds of thousands of distinct CDR3 sequences, more than 55% of which appear only once. This entry comes from a study of blood T cells in healthy people across ages. Study outcomes and limitations: With age, beta diversity per million T cells declined roughly linearly, significantly by 40. What prevented conclusive comparison of naive and antigen-experienced cells was that PBMCs were unsorted. Greater diversity and more naive CD4+ cells were seen in long-lived donors than in aged donors.

This receptor was identified in a man in his forties in good health. Source material: blood. The chain carries TRBV7-9 and TRBJ2-5, with D possibly matching TRBD1 (6 bases). This CDR3 reads CASSRTTTGNYQTQYF. The CDR3 nucleotides read TGTGCCAGCAGCCGAACAACCACAGGGAACTACCAGACCCAGTACTTC.